This TCR beta chain was documented in a study of shared clonotypes between healthy human individuals. Study as a whole: Three CD4 naive, three CD4 memory, two CD8 naive and one CD8 memory plate were used per donor. General study findings and limits: Clonotypes that were shared across a few donors made up about 5.1% of naive CD4 clonotypes.

In the case of this clone: Its antigen is unknown.

DNA at 200 ng, some 31,000 T cell genomes, went into sorted-subset replicate PCRs. In the original workflow: Junction-only sequences produced by ImmunoSEQ had no quality scores, so filtering differed. The repertoire was sequenced with immunoSEQ multiplex PCR; TCRdb's copy has only in-frame clones and lacks some. That table gives V, J and clone size, and the DNA gave D and trimming. The sample shows around 2.1 million clones, about 94% of them seen only once. The CDR3 has 15 amino acids. The ends were cut back, 0 bases at V and 3 bases at J, with 9 bases in the middle. Per the germline V gene, CDR1 is SGHDT and CDR2 is YYEEEE.

J is TRBJ1-4 and V is TRBV5-6; possibly TRBD1 for D (5 bases). Sequences were obtained from naive CD4+ T cells sorted from blood. Specified subset: CD45RA+ positively selected. This TCR derives from a man between 18 and 29 years old in good health. CDR3 sequence reads: CASSLARVPNEKLFF. CDR3 nucleotide sequence: TGTGCCAGCAGCTTGGCCAGGGTGCCTAATGAAAAACTGTTTTTT.